This T cell receptor (beta chain) was obtained from a study of blood T cell repertoires in COVID-19. This table comes from immunoSEQ multiplex PCR, and its TCRdb copy is limited to in-frame clones, with some not included. Of more than 200,000 clones listed, roughly 80% were seen once; the top ten hold 8% to 9%. Trimming removed 4 bases from V and 4 bases from J, with 11 bases in between. CDR1 is LNHDA and CDR2 is SQIVND in the germline V gene (reference sequence). There are 14 residues in the CDR3. This clone occurred a few times. This receptor was identified in an elderly woman with COVID-19, enrolled during active disease. The sample taken for sequencing was peripheral blood. J is TRBJ2-1 and V is TRBV19; no definite D call. This CDR3 reads CASSTEARYNEQFF. CDR3 nucleotide sequence: TGTGCCAGTAGTACCGAGGCTAGGTACAATGAGCAGTTCTTC.